The 4 T cell receptor beta chains reported below all come from one sample, sequenced in a study of shared clonotypes between healthy human individuals. This table comes from immunoSEQ multiplex PCR, and its TCRdb copy is limited to in-frame clones, with some not included. The sample contains over 2 million clones, over 85% of which appear only once. As defined, naive CD8 cells were CD45RO-negative and positively selected for CCR7, with terminally differentiated effector memory CD45RA+ cells excluded. The sample comprised naive CD8+ T cells sorted from blood. The receptors shown here come from a young man in good health.

This chain links TRBV27 with TRBJ1-5; D is perhaps TRBD1 (6 bases). V was clipped by 3 bases and J by 0 bases, with 9 bases between them. Per germline, CDR1 MNHEY and CDR2 SMNVEV (reference sequence). The CDR3 sequence is 15 residues long. Here the CDR3 DNA reads TGTGCCAGCAGTTTGGGACACCTTAGCAATCAGCCCCAGCATTTT. This sequence encodes CASSLGHLSNQPQHF.

The chain combines TRBV4-1 with TRBJ1-2, with 7 bases identical to TRBD1. The CDR3 sequence is 16 residues long. Germline V gene lookup returns CDR1 MGHRA and CDR2 YSYEKL. V lost 4 bases, J lost 6 bases, and 14 bases stayed unmatched. CDR3 coding DNA: TGCGCCAGCAGCCCCCGACAGGGTGGTTTACGGGATGGCTACACCTTC. Protein: CASSPRQGGLRDGYTF.

V is TRBV5-8 and J is TRBJ2-7, with D possibly matching TRBD1 (6 bases). Germline CDR1 and CDR2: SGHTS and YDEGEE. The CDR3 sequence is 15 residues long. V was pared by 3 bases and J by 1 base, with 14 bases between. This CDR3 reads CASSSSRGQSYEQYF. The DNA for the CDR3 is TGTGCCAGCAGCTCGAGCAGGGGACAATCCTACGAGCAGTACTTC.

This chain uses TRBV29-1 with TRBJ2-7; D is undetermined. CDR3 size: 13 residues. V was cut by 3 bases and J by 1 base, with 10 bases left in between. CDR1 is SQVTM and CDR2 is ANQGSEA in the germline V gene. The CDR3 DNA is TGCAGCGTTGAGTCGGCTCAATCCTACGAGCAGTACTTC. Residues: CSVESAQSYEQYF.